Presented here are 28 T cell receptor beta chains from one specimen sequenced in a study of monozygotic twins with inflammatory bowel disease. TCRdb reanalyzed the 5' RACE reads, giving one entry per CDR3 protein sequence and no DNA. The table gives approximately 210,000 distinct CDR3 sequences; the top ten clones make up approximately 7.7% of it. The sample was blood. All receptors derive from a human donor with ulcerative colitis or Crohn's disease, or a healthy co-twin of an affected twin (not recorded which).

CDR3 in amino acids: CASSVVGDSREYF. V usage is TRBV9 and J usage is TRBJ2-3; TCRdb designates TRBD1, a call that cannot be tested without DNA. The CDR3 length is 13 residues. CDR1 is SGDLS and CDR2 is YYNGEE in the germline V gene.

CDR3 region: CASSQGPVSKGQETQYF. The chain couples TRBV6-1 to TRBJ2-5; TCRdb outputs TRBD1, but without DNA this stays unchecked. CDR1 is MNHNS and CDR2 is SASEGT in the germline V gene. This CDR3 comprises 17 residues.

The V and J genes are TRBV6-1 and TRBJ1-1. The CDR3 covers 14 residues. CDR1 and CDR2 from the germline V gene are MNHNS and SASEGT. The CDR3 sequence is CASRTTQMNTEAFF.

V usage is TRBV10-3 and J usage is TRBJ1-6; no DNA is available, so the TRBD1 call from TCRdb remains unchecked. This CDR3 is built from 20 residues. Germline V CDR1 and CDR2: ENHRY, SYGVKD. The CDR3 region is CAISEIAVSQVGTGNSPLHF.

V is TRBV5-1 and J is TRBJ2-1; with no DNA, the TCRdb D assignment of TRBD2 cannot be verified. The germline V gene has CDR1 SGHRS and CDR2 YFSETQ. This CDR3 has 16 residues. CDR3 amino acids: CASSLSSGLSYNEQFF. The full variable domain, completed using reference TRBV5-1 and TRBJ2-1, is KAGVTQTPRYLIKTRGQQVTLSCSPISGHRSVSWYQQTPGQGLQFLFEYFSETQRNKGNFPGRFSGRQFSNSRSEMNVSTLELGDSALYLCASSLSSGLSYNEQFFGPGTRLTVL.

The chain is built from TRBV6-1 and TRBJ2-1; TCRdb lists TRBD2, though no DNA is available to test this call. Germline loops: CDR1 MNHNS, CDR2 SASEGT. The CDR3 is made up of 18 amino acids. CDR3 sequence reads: CASSGQTLTSGVNNEQFF.

CDR3 residues: CASSFVMGTSGGAQFF. The chain combines TRBV7-6 with TRBJ2-1; checking the TCRdb D call of TRBD2 is not possible without DNA. This CDR3 is built from 16 residues. Germline assignment: CDR1 SGHVS and CDR2 FNYEAQ.

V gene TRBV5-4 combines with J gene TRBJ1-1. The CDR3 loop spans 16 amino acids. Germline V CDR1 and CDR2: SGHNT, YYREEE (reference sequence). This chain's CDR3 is CASSLGGPPVNTEAFF. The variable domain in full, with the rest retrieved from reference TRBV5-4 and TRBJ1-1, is ETGVTQSPTHLIKTRGQQVTLRCSSQSGHNTVSWYQQALGQGPQFIFQYYREEENGRGNFPPRFSGLQFPNYSSELNVNALELDDSALYLCASSLGGPPVNTEAFFGQGTRLTVV.

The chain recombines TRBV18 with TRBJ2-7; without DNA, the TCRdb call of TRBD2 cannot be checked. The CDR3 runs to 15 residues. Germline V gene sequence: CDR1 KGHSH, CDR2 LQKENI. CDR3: CASSPAGTSAYEQYF. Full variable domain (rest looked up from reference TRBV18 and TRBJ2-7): NAGVMQNPRHLVRRRGQEARLRCSPMKGHSHVYWYRQLPEEGLKFMVYLQKENIIDESGMPKERFSAEFPKEGPSILRIQQVVRGDSAAYFCASSPAGTSAYEQYFGPGTRLTVT.

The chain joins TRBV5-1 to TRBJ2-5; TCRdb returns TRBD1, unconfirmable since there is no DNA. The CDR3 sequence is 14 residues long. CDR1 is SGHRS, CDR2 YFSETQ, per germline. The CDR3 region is CASSFPLAQETQYF.

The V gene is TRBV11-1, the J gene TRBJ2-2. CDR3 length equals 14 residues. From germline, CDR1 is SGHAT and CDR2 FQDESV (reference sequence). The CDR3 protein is CASSFKENTGELFF.

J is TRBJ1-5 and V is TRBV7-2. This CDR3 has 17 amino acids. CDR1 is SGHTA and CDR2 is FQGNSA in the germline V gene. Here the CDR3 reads CASSLGAGPNTNQPQHF.

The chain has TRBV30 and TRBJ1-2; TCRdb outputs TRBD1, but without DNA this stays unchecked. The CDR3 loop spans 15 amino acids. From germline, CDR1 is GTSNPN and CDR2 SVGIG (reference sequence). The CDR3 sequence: CAWSAGTGRDYGYTF.

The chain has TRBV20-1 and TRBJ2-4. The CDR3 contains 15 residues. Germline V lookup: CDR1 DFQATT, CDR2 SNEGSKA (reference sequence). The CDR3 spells CSARVTGLAKNIQYF.

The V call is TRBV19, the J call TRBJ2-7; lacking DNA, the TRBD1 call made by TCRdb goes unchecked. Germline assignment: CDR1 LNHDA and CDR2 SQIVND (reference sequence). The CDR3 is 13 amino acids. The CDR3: CASRDRATYEQYF.

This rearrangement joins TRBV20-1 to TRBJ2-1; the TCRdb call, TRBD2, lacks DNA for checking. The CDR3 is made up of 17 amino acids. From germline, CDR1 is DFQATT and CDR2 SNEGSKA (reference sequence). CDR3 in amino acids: CSAHGLQLRVEWDEQFF.

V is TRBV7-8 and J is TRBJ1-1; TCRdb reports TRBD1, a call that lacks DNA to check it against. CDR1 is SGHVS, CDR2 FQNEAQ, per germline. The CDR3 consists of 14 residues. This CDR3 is CASARGPRSGEAFF.

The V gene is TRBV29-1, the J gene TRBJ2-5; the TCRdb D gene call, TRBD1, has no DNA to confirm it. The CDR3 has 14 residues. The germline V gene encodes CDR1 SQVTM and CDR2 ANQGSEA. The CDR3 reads CSVGLQATGETQYF.

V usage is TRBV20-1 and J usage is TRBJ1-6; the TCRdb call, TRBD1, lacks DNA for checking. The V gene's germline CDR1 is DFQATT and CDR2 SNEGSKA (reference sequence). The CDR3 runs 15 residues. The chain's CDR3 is CSANDGGSYNSPLHF.

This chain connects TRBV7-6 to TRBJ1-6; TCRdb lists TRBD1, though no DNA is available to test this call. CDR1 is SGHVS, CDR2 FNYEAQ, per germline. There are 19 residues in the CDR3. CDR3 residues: CASSSIPSGGSSYNSPLHF.

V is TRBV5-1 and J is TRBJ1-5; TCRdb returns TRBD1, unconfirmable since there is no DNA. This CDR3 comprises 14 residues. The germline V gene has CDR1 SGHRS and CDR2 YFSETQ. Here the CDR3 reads CASSLDRGDQPQHF.

The CDR3 is CASSLGGGRPQHF. The chain joins TRBV12-3 or TRBV12-4 to TRBJ1-5; there is no DNA to check the TCRdb D call of TRBD1. The CDR3 runs 13 residues.

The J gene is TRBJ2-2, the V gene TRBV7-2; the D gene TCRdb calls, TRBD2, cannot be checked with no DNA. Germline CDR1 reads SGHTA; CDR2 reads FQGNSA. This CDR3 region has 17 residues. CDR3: CASSLATAGGRTGELFF.

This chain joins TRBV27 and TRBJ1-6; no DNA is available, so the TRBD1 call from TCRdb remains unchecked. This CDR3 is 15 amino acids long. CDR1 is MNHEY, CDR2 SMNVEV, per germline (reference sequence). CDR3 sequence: CASRKTDRFNSPLHF.

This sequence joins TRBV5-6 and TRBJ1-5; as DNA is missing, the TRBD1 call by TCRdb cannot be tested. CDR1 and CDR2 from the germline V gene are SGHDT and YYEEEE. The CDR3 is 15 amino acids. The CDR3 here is CASSLDRDLNQPQHF.

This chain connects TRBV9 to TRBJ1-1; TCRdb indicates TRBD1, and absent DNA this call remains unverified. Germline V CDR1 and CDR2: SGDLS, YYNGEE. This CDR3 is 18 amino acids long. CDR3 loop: CASSPGRGQGLLNTEAFF.

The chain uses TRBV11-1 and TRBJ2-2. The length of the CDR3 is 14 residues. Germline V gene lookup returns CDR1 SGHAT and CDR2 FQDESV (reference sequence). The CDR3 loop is CASSFLASTGELFF.

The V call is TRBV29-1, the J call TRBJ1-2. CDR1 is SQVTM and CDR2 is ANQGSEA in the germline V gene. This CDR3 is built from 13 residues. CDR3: CSVIWPAAYGYTF.